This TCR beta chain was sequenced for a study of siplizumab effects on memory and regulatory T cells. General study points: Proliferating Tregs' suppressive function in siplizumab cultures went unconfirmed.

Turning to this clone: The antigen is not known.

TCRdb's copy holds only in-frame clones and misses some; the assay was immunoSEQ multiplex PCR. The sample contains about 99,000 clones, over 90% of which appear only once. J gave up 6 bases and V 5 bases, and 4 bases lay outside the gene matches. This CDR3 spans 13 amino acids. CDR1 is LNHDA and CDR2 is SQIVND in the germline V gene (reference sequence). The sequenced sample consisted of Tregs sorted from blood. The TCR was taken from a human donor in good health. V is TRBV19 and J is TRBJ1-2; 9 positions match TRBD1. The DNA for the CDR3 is TGTGCCAGTAGTTCCAGGACAGGGGATGGCTACACCTTC. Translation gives CASSSRTGDGYTF.